This T cell receptor beta chain originates from a study of shared clonotypes between healthy human individuals. Sequencing was performed with immunoSEQ multiplex PCR; in TCRdb, only in-frame clones are kept and a portion is missing. This sample has approximately 1,500,000 clones; approximately 98% occur once, and the top ten carry less than 0.55%. Overall study results and limits: Sampling included only blood; tissue repertoires likely differ.

A word on this clone: Antigen: not known.

This CDR3 contains 15 residues. Germline values: CDR1 MNHEY, CDR2 SMNVEV (reference sequence). V was clipped by 3 bases and J by 1 base, with 10 bases between them. This clonotype originated in a man aged 25 to 45 in good health. Sequenced input: naive CD4+ T cells sorted from blood. Subset meaning: CD45RA+ positively selected. J is TRBJ2-1 and V is TRBV27; D not certain. The CDR3 reads CASSLTWISYNEQFF. DNA for the CDR3: TGTGCCAGCAGTTTGACATGGATATCCTACAATGAGCAGTTCTTC.